The 9 T cell receptor beta chains below all came from one sample that was sequenced in a study of Graves' ophthalmopathy and Graves' hyperthyroidism. Amplification targeted the TCR beta CDR3 regions, with RNA transcripts as the source material. First-round RT-PCR relied on HTBI primers, and a second-round multiplex PCR came next. TCRdb passed the multiplex PCR reads through MiXCR, listing each CDR3 protein once. The sample lists roughly 350,000 distinct CDR3 sequences, about a sixth occurring once. Material for sequencing was peripheral blood. These receptor sequences come from an adult woman with stable Graves' hyperthyroidism.

This clonotype has a count of ten or more. This rearrangement joins TRBV7-2 to TRBJ2-7; D call uncertain. Germline values: CDR1 SGHTA, CDR2 FQGNSA. With 4 bases removed from V and 2 bases from J, the gap between germline ends came to 12 bases. The CDR3 is 14 residues long. CDR3 in DNA: TGTGCCAGCAGCTCCTCCCCCGGGCCCTACGAGCAGTACTTC. Encoded protein: CASSSSPGPYEQYF.

As to this clonotype: A single base separates this from a much larger clone, so it may be a read error. The conserved final phenylalanine or tryptophan is absent from the CDR3, which likely points to a read error. The chain combines TRBV19 with TRBJ2-7; D unresolved. With 3 bases removed from V and 7 bases from J, the gap between germline ends came to 13 bases. Germline CDR1 is LNHDA and CDR2 is SQIVND (reference sequence). This CDR3 contains 13 residues. The CDR3 reads CASSIGAFFEQYC. CDR3 DNA sequence: TGTGCCAGTAGTATCGGAGCGTTCTTTGAGCAGTACTGC.

In this sample, this clonotype turned up a few times. The CDR3 DNA reads as TGTGCCAGCAGTTTGGGCCTAGATGCAGAGACCCAGTACTTC. Encoded protein: CASSLGLDAETQYF. The chain has TRBV12-3 or TRBV12-4 and TRBJ2-5, with no clear D. V lost 3 bases and J lost 4, with 12 bases in between. This CDR3 contains 14 residues.

This chain uses TRBV20-1 with TRBJ2-7; D is ambiguous. This CDR3 region has 16 residues. Trimming pared 0 bases from V and 5 bases from J, leaving 20 bases between. Germline assignment: CDR1 DFQATT and CDR2 SNEGSKA (reference sequence). In DNA form, the CDR3 reads TGCAGTGCTAGAGATGAGCGAGCGCCAAATTGGGACGAGCAGTACTTC. Its translation: CSARDERAPNWDEQYF.

In regard to this clonotype: This may be a read error, as it is one base from a much larger clone. This chain joins TRBV20-1 and TRBJ2-5; 7 positions agree with TRBD2. The CDR3 loop spans 14 amino acids. Per the germline V gene, CDR1 is DFQATT and CDR2 is SNEGSKA (reference sequence). The CDR3 is CSARRGSGEETRYF. As DNA, the CDR3 is TGCAGTGCTAGACGCGGGAGTGGTGAAGAGACCCGGTACTTC.

There are many counts of this clonotype. The CDR3 DNA reads TGTGCCAGCCGAACCCCAGGGGCCTACGAGCAGTACTTC. The encoded protein is CASRTPGAYEQYF. The gene calls are TRBV2 and TRBJ2-7; D may be TRBD1 (6 bases). The germline V gene encodes CDR1 SNHLY and CDR2 FYNNEI. CDR3 length: 13 residues. Trimming took 8 bases from V and 2 from J, leaving 13 bases between them.

This sequence joins TRBV28 and TRBJ1-6; D is unclear. V dropped 6 bases and J dropped 6 bases, with 12 bases sitting between them. The CDR3 is made up of 14 amino acids. The germline V gene has CDR1 MDHEN and CDR2 SYDVKM. The CDR3 coding sequence is TGTGCCAGCAGCTCTCAGTGGGGTAATTCACCCCTCCACTTT. Protein product: CASSSQWGNSPLHF.

The J gene is TRBJ2-7, the V gene TRBV12-3 or TRBV12-4, with no clear D. V was pared by 3 bases and J by 0 bases, with 9 bases between. The CDR3 has 14 amino acids. CDR3 sequence reads: CASSFPSNSYEQYF. The CDR3 DNA is TGTGCCAGCAGTTTCCCCAGTAACTCCTACGAGCAGTACTTC.

The chain uses TRBV6-5 and TRBJ2-7; the D gene is possibly TRBD1 (6 bases). The CDR3 is made up of 11 amino acids. Germline CDR1 is MNHEY and CDR2 is SVGAGI. The ends were cut back, 6 bases at V and 7 bases at J, with 10 bases in the middle. Here the CDR3 reads CASRTGTEQYF. CDR3 DNA: TGTGCCAGCAGGACCGGGACAGAGCAGTACTTC.